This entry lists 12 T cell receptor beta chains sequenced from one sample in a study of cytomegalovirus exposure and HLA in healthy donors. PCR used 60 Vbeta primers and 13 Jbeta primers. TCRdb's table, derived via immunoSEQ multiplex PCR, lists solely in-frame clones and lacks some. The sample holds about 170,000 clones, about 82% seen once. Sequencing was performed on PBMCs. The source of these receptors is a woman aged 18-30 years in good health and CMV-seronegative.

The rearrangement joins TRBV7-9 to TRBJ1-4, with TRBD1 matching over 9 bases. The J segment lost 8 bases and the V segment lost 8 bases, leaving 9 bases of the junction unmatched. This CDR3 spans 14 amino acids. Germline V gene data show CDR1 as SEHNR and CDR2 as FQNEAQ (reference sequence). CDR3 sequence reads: CASVPGTGSEKLFF. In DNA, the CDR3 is TGTGCCAGCGTCCCCGGGACAGGGAGCGAAAAACTGTTTTTT.

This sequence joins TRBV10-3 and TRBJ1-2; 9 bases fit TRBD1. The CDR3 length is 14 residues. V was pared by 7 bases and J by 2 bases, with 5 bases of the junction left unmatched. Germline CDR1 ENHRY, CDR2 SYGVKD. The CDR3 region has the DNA TGTGCCATCAAGGGGGACAGGGCCAACTATGGCTACACCTTC. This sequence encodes CAIKGDRANYGYTF.

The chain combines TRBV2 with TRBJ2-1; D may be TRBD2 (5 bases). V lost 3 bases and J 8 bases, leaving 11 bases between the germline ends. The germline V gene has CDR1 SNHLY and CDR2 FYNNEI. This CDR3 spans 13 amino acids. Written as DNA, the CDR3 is TGTGCCAGCAGTGACAGTAGCGACGATGAGCAGTTCTTC. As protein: CASSDSSDDEQFF.

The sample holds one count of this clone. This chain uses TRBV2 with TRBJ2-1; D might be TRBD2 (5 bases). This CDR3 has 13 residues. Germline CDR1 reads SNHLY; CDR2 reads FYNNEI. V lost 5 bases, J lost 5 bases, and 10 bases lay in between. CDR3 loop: CASSQDGNNEQFF. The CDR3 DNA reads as TGTGCCAGCAGTCAGGACGGGAACAATGAGCAGTTCTTC.

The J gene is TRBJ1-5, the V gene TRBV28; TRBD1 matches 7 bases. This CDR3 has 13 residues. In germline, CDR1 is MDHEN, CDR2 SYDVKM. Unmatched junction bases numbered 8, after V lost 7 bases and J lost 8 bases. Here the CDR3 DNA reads TGTGCCAGCAAAGACAGGGCAAGGGAGCCCCAGCATTTT. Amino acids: CASKDRAREPQHF.

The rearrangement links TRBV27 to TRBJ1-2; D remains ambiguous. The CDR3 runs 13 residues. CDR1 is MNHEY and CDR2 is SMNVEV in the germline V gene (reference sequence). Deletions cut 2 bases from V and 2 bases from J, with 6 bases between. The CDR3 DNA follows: TGTGCCAGCAGTTTAGCAGAAAACTATGGCTACACCTTC. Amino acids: CASSLAENYGYTF.

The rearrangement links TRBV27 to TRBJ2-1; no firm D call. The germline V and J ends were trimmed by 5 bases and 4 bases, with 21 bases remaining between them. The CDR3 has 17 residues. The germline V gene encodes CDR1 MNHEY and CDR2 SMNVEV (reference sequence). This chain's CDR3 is CASSPQPGSPLYNEQFF. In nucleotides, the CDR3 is TGTGCCAGCAGTCCCCAGCCAGGCTCACCACTTTACAATGAGCAGTTCTTC.

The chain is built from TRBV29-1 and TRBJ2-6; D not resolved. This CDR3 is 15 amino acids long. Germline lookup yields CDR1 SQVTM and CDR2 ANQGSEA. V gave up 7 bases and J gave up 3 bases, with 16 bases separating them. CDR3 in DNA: TGCAGCGCCGCGGCGGCCGGCAGTGGGGCCAACGTCCTGACTTTC. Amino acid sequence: CSAAAAGSGANVLTF.

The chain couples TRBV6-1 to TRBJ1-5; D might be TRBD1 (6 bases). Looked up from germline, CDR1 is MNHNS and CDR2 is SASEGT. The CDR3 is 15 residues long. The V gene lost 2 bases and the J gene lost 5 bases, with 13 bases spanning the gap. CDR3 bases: TGTGCCAGCAGTGAAAGGGCCACAGGGTATCAGCCCCAGCATTTT. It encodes CASSERATGYQPQHF.

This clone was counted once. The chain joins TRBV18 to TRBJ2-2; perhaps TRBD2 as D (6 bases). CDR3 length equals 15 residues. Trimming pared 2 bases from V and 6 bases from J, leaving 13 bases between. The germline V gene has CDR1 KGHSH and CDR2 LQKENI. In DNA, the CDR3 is TGTGCCAGCTCACCAGGTGCTACGGGGGCCGGGGAGCTGTTTTTT. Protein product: CASSPGATGAGELFF. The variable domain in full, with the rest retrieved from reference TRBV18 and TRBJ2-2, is NAGVMQNPRHLVRRRGQEARLRCSPMKGHSHVYWYRQLPEEGLKFMVYLQKENIIDESGMPKERFSAEFPKEGPSILRIQQVVRGDSAAYFCASSPGATGAGELFFGEGSRLTVL.

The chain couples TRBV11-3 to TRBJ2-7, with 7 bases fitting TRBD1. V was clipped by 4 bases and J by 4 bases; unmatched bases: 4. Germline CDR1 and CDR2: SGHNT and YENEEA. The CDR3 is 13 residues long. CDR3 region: CASSWDSNYEQYF. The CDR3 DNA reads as TGTGCCAGCAGCTGGGACAGTAATTACGAGCAGTACTTC.

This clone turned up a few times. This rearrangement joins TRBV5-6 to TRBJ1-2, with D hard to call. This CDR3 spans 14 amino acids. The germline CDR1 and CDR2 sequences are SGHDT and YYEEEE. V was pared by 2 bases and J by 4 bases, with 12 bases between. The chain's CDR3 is CASSFLPAAYGYTF. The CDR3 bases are TGTGCCAGCAGCTTCCTTCCGGCGGCCTATGGCTACACCTTC.